This TCR beta chain was recovered during a study of T cells in Graves' hyperthyroidism and ophthalmopathy. This clonotype was seen more than once but under ten times. Using RNA transcripts as the source, TCR beta CDR3 regions were amplified. Carried out on the TCR CDR3, a first-round RT-PCR used the HTBI primer set. MiXCR, applied by TCRdb to the multiplex PCR reads, yields one record per CDR3 protein. The sample has 300,000 to 350,000 distinct CDR3 sequences; about 15% are singletons. The junction had 8 bases not matched to a gene; V was cut back by 3 bases and J by 5 bases. This CDR3 comprises 15 residues. Germline V CDR1 and CDR2: LGHDT, YNNKEL (reference sequence). Across 18 months, stable Graves' hyperthyroidism was marked by no progression to ophthalmopathy. Diagnoses were established using clinical symptoms, serum thyroxine and TRAb, thyroid ultrasound and orbital computed tomography. Using more than 7.5 ml of fresh peripheral blood, PBMCs were prepared.

Sequencing was done on a sample of blood. This chain joins TRBV3-1 and TRBJ1-2, with 8 nucleotides matching TRBD1. This sequence originates from a woman in her twenties or thirties with Graves' hyperthyroidism. CDR3 protein: CASSQNVDRGYGYTF. CDR3 DNA: TGTGCCAGCAGCCAGAATGTCGACAGGGGATATGGCTACACCTTC. The whole variable domain, remainder taken from reference TRBV3-1 and TRBJ1-2, is DTAVSQTPKYLVTQMGNDKSIKCEQNLGHDTMYWYKQDSKKFLKIMFSYNNKELIINETVPNRFSPKSPDKAHLNLHINSLELGDSAVYFCASSQNVDRGYGYTFGSGTRLTVV.